The source of this T cell receptor (beta chain) is a study of blood T cell repertoires in COVID-19 (dated by TCRdb to 2020 to 2021). Turning to the overall study: The collaborator samples originated in the United States, Italy and Spain and spanned the acute and convalescent phases of COVID-19. The prospective study material was composed of cDNA or gDNA derived from T cells, B-cell-depleted T cells, or PBMCs. The dataset comprised deeply sampled blood TCRbeta repertoires from subjects exposed to, actively infected with, or recovered from COVID-19. A freely available public database, intended as a resource for researchers studying the immune response to SARS-CoV-2, is where the repertoires were released. Samples were obtained from the ongoing ImmuneRACE study (first 160 participants) and from some 1,200 subjects provided by 6 global collaborators. A de-identified subject ID, COVID-19 status, age in years and sex were almost always included in the sample metadata. Where available, HLA class I and class II types were obtained from metadata supplied by the sample provider rather than from assay-based typing.

Collaborating institutions collected whole blood in K2EDTA tubes following their own protocols. For TCRbeta analysis, collaborators shipped samples as frozen whole blood, isolated PBMCs, or DNA extracted from either of those sample types. Broader findings and caveats from the paper: The amount of clinical and demographic metadata varied by source and participant and was provided uncurated.

TCRbeta CDR3 regions were amplified from genomic DNA using the immunoSEQ Assay, a bias-controlled multiplex PCR. The paper's data handling went like this. The number of nucleated cells in each sample was estimated from the amplification of reference gene primers within the assay. To quantify the absolute abundance of each unique TCRbeta CDR3 rearrangement, sequence reads were collapsed and filtered. For each sample, productive Simpson clonality was calculated as the square root of Simpson's diversity index over productive rearrangements. Here the immuneACCESS table is served through TCRdb, limited to in-frame sequences with V and J called. Missing clones are a known gap in these copies; in checked studies unresolved V genes cover under half, and the rest lacks a known reason. V and J calls and clone size follow that table, whereas D and trimming were derived from the DNA. For this sample there are hundreds of thousands of clones; over 70% appear just once. Of the sample, around 26% falls within the top ten clones.

Notes on this clone: No cognate antigen has been identified for it. No clone much larger than this one lies a single base away; base qualities are absent.

V sheds 2 bases and J sheds 3 bases, leaving 20 bases between their ends. The germline V gene (reference sequence) provides CDR1 MNHEY and CDR2 SMNVEV. Including cysteine and phenylalanine, the CDR3 has 17 amino acids. The DNA shown is the 51-base CDR3, in frame from base 1. The chain is made from TRBV27 and TRBJ2-7, with a tentative D gene TRBD1 over 5 matching bases. This TCR was recovered from a man between 35 and 55 years old with acute or convalescent COVID-19. The specimen sequenced was peripheral blood. DNA sequence: TGTGCCAGCAGTTTAAGCTGGCGGACATCGGCGTTCTACGAGCAGTACTTC. Its translation reads: CASSLSWRTSAFYEQYF.